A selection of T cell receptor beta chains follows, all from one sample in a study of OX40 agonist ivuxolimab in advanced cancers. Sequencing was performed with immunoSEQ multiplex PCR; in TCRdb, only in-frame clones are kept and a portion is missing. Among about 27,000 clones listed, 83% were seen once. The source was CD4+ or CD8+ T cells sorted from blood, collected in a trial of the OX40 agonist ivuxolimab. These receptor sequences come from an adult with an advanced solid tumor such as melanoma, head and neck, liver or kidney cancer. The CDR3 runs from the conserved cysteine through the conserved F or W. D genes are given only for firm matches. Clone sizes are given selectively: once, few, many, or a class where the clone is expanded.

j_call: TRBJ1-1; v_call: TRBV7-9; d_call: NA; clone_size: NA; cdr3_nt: TGTGCCAGCAGCTTAGGACCGGCGGCTTTCTTT; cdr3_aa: CASSLGPAAFF
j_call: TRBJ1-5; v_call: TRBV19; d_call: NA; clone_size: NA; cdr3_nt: TGTGCCAGTAGTATTCAAGGAGTCAGGGAAAATCAGCCCCAGCATTTT; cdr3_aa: CASSIQGVRENQPQHF
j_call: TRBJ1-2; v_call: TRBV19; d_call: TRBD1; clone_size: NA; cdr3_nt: TGTGCCAGTAGTACAAGGACAGGGAACTATGGCTACACCTTC; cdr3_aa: CASSTRTGNYGYTF
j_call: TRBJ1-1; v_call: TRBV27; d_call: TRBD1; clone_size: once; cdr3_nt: TGTGCCAGCAGTTTATTCGGGACAGGGGAAGCTTTCTTT; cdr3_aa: CASSLFGTGEAFF
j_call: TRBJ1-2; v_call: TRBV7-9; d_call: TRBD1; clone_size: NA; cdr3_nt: TGTGCCAGCAGCTTAGGGACAGGGAACTATGGCTACACCTTC; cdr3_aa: CASSLGTGNYGYTF
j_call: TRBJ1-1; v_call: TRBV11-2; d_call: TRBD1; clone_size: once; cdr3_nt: TGTGCCAGCAGCTCTGGACAGGGGGGGGAGAGCACTGAAGCTTTCTTT; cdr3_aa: CASSSGQGGESTEAFF
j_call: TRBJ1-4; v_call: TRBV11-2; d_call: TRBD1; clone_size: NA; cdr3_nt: TGTGCCAGCAGCTTTGACAGGGCGCATGCAACTAATGAAAAACTGTTTTTT; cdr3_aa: CASSFDRAHATNEKLFF
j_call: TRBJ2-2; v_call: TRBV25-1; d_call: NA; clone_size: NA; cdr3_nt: TGTGCCAGCAGTCTAACAAACACCGGGGAGCTGTTTTTT; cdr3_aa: CASSLTNTGELFF
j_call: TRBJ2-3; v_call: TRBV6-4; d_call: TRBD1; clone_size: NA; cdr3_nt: TGTGCCAGCAGTGTTACAGGGGGCGGCACAGATACGCAGTATTTT; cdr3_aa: CASSVTGGGTDTQYF
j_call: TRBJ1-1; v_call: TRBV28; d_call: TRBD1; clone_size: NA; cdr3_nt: TGTGCCAGCAGTCCGGACAGGTCCGCTGAAGCTTTCTTT; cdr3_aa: CASSPDRSAEAFF
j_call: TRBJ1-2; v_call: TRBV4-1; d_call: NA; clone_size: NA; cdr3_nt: TGCGCCAGCAGCCAACCCGGACAGTTAGCTAACTATGGCTACACCTTC; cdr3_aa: CASSQPGQLANYGYTF
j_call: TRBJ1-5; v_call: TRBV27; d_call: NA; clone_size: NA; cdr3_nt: TGTGCCAGCAGGCCCACTCAGGGAAGCAATCAGCCCCAGCATTTT; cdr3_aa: CASRPTQGSNQPQHF
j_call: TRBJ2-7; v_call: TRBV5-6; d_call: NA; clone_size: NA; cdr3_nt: TGTGCCAGCAGCTTGGCCCGCAGCGGCGAGCAGTACTTC; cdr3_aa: CASSLARSGEQYF
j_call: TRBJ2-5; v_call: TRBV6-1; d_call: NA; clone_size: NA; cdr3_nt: TGTGCCAGCAGAAACCCGGGCTCCCCTCAAGAGACCCAGTACTTC; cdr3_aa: CASRNPGSPQETQYF
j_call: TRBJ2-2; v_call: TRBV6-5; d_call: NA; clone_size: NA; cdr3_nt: TGTGCCAGCCTGGGACCGTACACCGGGGAGCTGTTTTTT; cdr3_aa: CASLGPYTGELFF
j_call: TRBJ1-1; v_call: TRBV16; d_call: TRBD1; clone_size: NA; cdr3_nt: TGTGCCAGCAGCCCGGACAGGGGGCATACTGAAGCTTTCTTT; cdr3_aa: CASSPDRGHTEAFF
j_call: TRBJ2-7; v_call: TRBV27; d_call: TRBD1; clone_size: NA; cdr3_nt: TGTGCCAGCAGTTTATCATCGGGACAGCTCTCCTACGAGCAGTACTTC; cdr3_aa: CASSLSSGQLSYEQYF
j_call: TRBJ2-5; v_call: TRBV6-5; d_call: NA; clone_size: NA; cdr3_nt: TGTGCCAGCAGTTCCCCAGGGGGGATAGCCCAAGAGACCCAGTACTTC; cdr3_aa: CASSSPGGIAQETQYF
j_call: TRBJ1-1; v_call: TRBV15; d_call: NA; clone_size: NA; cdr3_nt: TGTGCCACCAGCAGAGCAAATCACCGAGGAGCTTTCTTT; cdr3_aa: CATSRANHRGAFF
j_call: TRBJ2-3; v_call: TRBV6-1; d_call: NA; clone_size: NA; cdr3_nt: TGTGCCAGCAGTGAGCCCGAGTACTTGACAGATACGCAGTATTTT; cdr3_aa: CASSEPEYLTDTQYF
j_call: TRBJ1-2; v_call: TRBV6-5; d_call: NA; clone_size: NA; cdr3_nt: TGTGCCAGCAGTTACTCCGGGGGAGAAATAACTATGGGCTACACCTTC; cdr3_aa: CASSYSGGEITMGYTF
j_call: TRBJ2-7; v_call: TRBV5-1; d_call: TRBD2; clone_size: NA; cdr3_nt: TGCGCCAGGCCGCCGAGGCGGGGGACCGACTCCTACGAGCAGTACTTC; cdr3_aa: CARPPRRGTDSYEQYF
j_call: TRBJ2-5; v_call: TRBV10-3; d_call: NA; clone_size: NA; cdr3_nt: TGTGCCATCAGGTCGGCAGGAGAAATTCAAGAGACCCAGTACTTC; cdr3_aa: CAIRSAGEIQETQYF
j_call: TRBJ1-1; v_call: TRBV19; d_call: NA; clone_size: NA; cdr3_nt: TGTGCCAGTACCTACCTCGGACACCCGAACACTGAAGCTTTCTTT; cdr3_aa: CASTYLGHPNTEAFF
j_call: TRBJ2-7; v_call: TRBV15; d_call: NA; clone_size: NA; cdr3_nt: TGTGCCACCAGCAGAGATCGGGGCCCCTACGAGCAGTACTTC; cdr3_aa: CATSRDRGPYEQYF
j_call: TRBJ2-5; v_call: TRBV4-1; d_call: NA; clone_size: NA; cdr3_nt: TGCGCCAGCAGCCAAGATGAACTAGCCGGAGAGACCCAGTACTTC; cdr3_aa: CASSQDELAGETQYF
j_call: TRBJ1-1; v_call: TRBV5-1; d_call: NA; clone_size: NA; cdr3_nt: TGCGCCAGCAGTCCGTTTATCCGAGCCGAGGGAGCTTTCTTT; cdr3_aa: CASSPFIRAEGAFF
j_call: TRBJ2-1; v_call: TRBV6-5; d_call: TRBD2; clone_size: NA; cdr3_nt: TGTGCCAGCAGTAGCGGGGGGGCCGCCTACAATGAGCAGTTCTTC; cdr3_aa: CASSSGGAAYNEQFF
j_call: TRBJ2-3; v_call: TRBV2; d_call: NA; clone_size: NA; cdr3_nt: TGTGCCAGCAGTGACGGTTTCACAGATACGCAGTATTTT; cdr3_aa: CASSDGFTDTQYF
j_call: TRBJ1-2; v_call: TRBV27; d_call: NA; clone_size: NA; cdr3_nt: TGTGCCAGCAGTCCACAGGGCTACTATGGCTACACCTTC; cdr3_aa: CASSPQGYYGYTF
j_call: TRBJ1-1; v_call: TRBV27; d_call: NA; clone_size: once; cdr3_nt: TGTGCCAGCAGTTCTTTAGGACGGTGGAACACTGAAGCTTTCTTT; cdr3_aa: CASSSLGRWNTEAFF
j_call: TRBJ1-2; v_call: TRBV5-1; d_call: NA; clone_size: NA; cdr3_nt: TGCGCCAGCAGCGCTGGGACATCCCATGGCTACACCTTC; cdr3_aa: CASSAGTSHGYTF
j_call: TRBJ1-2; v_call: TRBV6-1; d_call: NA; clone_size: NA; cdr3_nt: TGTGCCAGCGTGGGGGTTGGCTACACCTTC; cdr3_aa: CASVGVGYTF
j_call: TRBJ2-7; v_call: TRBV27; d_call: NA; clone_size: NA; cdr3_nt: TGTGCCAGCAGTCCCAGATTGACCCACTACGAGCAGTACTTC; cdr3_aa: CASSPRLTHYEQYF
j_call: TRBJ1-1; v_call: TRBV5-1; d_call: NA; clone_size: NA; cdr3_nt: TGCGCCAGCTTCCTTGGTCGCGAAGCTTTCTTT; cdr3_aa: CASFLGREAFF
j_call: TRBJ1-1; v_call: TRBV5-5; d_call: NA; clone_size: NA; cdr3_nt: TGTGCCAGCAGCTCCCGGGGGAACACTGAAGCTTTCTTT; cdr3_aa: CASSSRGNTEAFF
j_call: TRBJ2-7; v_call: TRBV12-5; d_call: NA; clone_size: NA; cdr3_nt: TGTGCTAGTGGTTTGCCCTCTAGGACCTACGAGCAGTACTTC; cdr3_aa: CASGLPSRTYEQYF
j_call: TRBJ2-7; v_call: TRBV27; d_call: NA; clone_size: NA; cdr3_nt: TGTGCCAGCAGTTTATCAACCAGGGACGAGCAGTACTTC; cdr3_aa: CASSLSTRDEQYF
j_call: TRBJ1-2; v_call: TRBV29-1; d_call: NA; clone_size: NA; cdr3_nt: TGCAGCGTAGTTGGGCTTGATGGCTACACCTTC; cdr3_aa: CSVVGLDGYTF
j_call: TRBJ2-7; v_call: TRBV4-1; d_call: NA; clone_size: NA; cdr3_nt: TGCGCCAGCAGCCCGCTCCCCGGGCAGGGGTACGAGCAGTACTTC; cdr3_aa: CASSPLPGQGYEQYF
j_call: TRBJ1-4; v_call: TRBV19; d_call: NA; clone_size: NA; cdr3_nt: TGTGCCAGTACCATACAGGGATTCGAAGGTGAAAAACTGTTTTTT; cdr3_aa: CASTIQGFEGEKLFF
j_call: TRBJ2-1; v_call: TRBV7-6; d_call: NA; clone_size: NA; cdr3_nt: TGTGCCAGCAGTTTAGTCGCTATGCGGACCTCCTACAATGAGCAGTTCTTC; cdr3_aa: CASSLVAMRTSYNEQFF
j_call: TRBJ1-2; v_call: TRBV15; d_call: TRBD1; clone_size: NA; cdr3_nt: TGTGCCACCAGCAGTGCTGACAGGGACATTGGCTACACCTTC; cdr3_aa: CATSSADRDIGYTF
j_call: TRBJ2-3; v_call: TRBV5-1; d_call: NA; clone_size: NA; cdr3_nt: TGCGCCAGCGTGCAGGGGCATGGAACAGATACGCAGTATTTT; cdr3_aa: CASVQGHGTDTQYF
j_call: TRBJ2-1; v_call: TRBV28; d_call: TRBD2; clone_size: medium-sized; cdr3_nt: TGTGCCAGCAGTTTTCTATCGGGGGGGCAGAATGAGCAGTTCTTC; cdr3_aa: CASSFLSGGQNEQFF
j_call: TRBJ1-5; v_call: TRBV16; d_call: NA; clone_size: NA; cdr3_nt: TGTGCCAGCAGCCAATCGGCCAGGGTTGGTCAGCCCCAGCATTTT; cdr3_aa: CASSQSARVGQPQHF
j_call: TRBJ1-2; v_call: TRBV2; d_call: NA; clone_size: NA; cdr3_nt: TGTGCCAGCAGTTCAGACCCTAAATCCTATGGCTACACCTTC; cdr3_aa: CASSSDPKSYGYTF
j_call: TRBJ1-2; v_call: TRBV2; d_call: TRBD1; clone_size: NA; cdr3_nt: TGTGCCAGCAGGACAGGGCTCCCTTACACCTTC; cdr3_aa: CASRTGLPYTF
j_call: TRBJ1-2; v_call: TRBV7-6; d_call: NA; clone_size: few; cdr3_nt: TGTGCCAGCAGCTTAGGGGGAGGTAAAGGCTACACCTTC; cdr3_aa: CASSLGGGKGYTF
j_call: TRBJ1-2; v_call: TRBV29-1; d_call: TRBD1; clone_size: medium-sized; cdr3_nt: TGCAGCGCACGGACAGGGGGCAGCTATGGCTACACCTTC; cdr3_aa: CSARTGGSYGYTF
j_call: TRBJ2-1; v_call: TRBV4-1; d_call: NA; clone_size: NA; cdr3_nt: TGCGCCAGCAGCCCCGAGGGAGGCTCCTACAATGAGCAGTTCTTC; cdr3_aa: CASSPEGGSYNEQFF
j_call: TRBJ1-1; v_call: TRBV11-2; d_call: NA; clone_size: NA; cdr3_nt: TGTGCCAGCAGCTTAGAGGGCCTGTACACTGAAGCTTTCTTT; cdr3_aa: CASSLEGLYTEAFF
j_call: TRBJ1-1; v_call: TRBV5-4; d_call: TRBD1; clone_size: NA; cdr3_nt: TGTGCCAGCAGCAGGGGGACAGGCGGGAACACTGAAGCTTTCTTT; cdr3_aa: CASSRGTGGNTEAFF